Here is one TCR beta chain with its context. The data stem from a study of blood T cell repertoires in COVID-19. The wider study: The study drew acute and convalescent COVID-19 samples from the United States, Italy and Spain. T cells, B-cell-depleted T cells, or PBMCs provided the cDNA or gDNA that served as material.

Authors' processing steps: Reference gene primer amplification gave estimated nucleated cell counts. Produced via immunoSEQ multiplex PCR; TCRdb's table is partial and in-frame only. From that table come the V and J calls and clone size; the DNA was used to work out D and trimming. Here the sample spans approximately 19,000 clones, around nine tenths being singletons. The germline gives CDR1 LGHDT, CDR2 YNNKEL (reference sequence). This CDR3 has 14 residues. The junction had 7 bases not matched to a gene; V was cut back by 1 base and J by 8 bases. The genes are TRBV3-1 (or the pseudogene TRBV3-2) and TRBJ2-7; the match to TRBD2 covers 8 bases. This TCR derives from a human donor in a cohort sampled during active COVID-19. The donor label of this sample is uncertain. Specimen: peripheral blood. CDR3 region: CASSQGNGRGQQYF. CDR3 sequence (DNA): TGTGCCAGCAGCCAAGGGAACGGGAGGGGCCAGCAGTACTTC.